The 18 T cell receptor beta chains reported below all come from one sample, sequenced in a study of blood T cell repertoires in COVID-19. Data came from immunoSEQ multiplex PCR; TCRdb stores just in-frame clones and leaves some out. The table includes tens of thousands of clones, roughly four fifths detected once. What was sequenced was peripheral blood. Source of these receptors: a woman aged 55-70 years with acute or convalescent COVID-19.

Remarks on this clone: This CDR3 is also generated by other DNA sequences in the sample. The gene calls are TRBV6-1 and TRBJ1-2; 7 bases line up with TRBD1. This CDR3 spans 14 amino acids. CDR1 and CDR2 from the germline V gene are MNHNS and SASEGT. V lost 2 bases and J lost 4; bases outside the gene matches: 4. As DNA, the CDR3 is TGTGCCAGCAGTGAAAACAGGGGTGGCTATGGCTACACCTTC. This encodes CASSENRGGYGYTF.

DNA for the CDR3: TGTGCCAGCCGAGATCAGGGGGCCCCGAACCAAGAGACCCAGTACTTC. This sequence encodes CASRDQGAPNQETQYF. The chain has TRBV19 and TRBJ2-5; 8 nucleotides align to TRBD1. Losses at the gene ends were 9 bases for V and 0 bases for J; bases not matched to a gene: 12. The CDR3 contains 16 residues. Per the germline V gene, CDR1 is LNHDA and CDR2 is SQIVND (reference sequence).

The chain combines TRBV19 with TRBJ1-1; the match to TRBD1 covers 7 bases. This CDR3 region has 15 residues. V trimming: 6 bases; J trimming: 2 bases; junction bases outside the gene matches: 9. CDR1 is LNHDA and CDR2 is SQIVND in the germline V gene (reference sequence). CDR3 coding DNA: TGTGCCAGTAGAAGACCCCGACAGGGTAACACTGAAGCTTTCTTT. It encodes CASRRPRQGNTEAFF.

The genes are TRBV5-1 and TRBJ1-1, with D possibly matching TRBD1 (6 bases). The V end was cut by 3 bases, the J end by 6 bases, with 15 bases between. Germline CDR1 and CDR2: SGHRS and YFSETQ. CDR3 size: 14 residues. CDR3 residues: CASSSGTPSAEAFF. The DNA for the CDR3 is TGCGCCAGCAGCTCCGGGACACCATCGGCTGAAGCTTTCTTT.

In DNA form, the CDR3 reads TGTGCCAGCAGCATATGGACTAGCGCTCAAGAGACCCAGTACTTC. This translates into CASSIWTSAQETQYF. The chain has TRBV7-2 and TRBJ2-5, with 9 bases matching TRBD2. Per germline, CDR1 SGHTA and CDR2 FQGNSA. The CDR3 is 15 amino acids. Trimming cost V 5 bases and J 2 bases; bases outside gene matches: 6.

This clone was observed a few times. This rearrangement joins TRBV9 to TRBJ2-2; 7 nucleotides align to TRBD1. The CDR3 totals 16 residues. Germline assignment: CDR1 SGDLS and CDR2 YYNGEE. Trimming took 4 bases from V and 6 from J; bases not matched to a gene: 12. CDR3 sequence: CASSTSRQGLAGELFF. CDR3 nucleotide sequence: TGTGCCAGCAGCACGTCACGACAGGGCCTGGCCGGGGAGCTGTTTTTT.

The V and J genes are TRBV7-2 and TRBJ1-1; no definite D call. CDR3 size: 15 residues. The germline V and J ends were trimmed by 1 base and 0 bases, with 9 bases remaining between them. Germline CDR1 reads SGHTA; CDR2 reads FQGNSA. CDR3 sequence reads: CASSLGAVMNTEAFF. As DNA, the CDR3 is TGTGCCAGCAGCTTAGGGGCAGTCATGAACACTGAAGCTTTCTTT.

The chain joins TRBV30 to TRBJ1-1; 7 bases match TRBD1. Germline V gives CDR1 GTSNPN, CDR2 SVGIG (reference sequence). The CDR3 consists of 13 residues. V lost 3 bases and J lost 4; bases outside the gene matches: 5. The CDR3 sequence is CAWRVTGATEAFF. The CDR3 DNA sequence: TGTGCCTGGAGGGTAACAGGGGCCACTGAAGCTTTCTTT. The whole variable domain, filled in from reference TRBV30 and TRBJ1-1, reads SQTIHQWPATLVQPVGSPLSLECTVEGTSNPNLYWYRQAAGRGLQLLFYSVGIGQISSEVPQNLSASRPQDRQFILSSKKLLLSDSGFYLCAWRVTGATEAFFGQGTRLTVV.

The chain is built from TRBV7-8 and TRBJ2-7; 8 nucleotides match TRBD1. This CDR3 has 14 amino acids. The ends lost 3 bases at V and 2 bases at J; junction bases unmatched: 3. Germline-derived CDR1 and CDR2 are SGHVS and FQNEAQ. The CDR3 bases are TGTGCCAGCAGCTTCCGACAGGGGCCCTACGAGCAGTACTTC. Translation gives CASSFRQGPYEQYF.

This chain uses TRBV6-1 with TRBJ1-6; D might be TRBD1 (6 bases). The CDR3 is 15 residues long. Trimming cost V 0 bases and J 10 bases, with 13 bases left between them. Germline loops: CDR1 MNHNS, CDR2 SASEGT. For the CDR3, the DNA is TGTGCCAGCAGTGAAGCTGAAGGACAGCGCTCACCCCTCCACTTT. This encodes CASSEAEGQRSPLHF.

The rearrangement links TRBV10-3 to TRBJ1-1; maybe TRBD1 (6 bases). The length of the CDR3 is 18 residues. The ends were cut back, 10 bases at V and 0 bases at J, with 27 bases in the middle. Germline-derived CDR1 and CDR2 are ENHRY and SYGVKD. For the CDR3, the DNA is TGTGCCAGCGGCCTGGGGGGGCGCGGATTAACCGTGAACACTGAAGCTTTCTTT. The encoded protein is CASGLGGRGLTVNTEAFF.

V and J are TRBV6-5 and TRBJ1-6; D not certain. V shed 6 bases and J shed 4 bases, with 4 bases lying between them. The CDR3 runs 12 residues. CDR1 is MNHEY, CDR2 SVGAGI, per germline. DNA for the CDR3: TGTGCCAGCAGCCAGTATAATTCACCCCTCCACTTT. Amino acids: CASSQYNSPLHF.

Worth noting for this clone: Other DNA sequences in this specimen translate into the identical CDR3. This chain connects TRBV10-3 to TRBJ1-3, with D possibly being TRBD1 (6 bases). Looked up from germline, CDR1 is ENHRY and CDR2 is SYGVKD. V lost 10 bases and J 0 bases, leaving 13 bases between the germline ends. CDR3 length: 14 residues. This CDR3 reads CATKTGTSGNTIYF. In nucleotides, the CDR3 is TGTGCCACCAAAACAGGGACCTCTGGAAACACCATATATTTT.

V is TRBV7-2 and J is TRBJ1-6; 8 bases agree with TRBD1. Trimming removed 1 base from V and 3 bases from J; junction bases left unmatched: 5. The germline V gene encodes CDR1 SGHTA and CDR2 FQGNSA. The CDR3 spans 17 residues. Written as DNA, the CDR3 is TGTGCCAGCAGCTTAGGAAGGGACAGGAACTATAATTCACCCCTCCACTTT. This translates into CASSLGRDRNYNSPLHF.

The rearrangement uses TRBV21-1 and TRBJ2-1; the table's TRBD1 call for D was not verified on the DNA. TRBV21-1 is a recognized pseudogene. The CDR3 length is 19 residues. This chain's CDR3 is CASSPRRDRGIRGYNEQFF. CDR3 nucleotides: TGTGCCAGCAGCCCCCGCCGGGACAGGGGAATTCGGGGCTACAATGAGCAGTTCTTC.

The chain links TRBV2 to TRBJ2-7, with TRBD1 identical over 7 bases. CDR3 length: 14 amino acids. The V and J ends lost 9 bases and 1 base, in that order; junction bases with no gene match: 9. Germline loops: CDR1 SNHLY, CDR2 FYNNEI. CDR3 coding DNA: TGTGCCAGTACACCCGGGACAGTTTCCTACGAGCAGTACTTC. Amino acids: CASTPGTVSYEQYF.

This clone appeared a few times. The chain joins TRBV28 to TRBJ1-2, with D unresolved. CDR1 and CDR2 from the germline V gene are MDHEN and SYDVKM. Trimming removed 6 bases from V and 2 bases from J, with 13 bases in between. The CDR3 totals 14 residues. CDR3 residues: CASSTGGRNYGYTF. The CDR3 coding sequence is TGTGCCAGCAGCACGGGAGGGAGAAACTATGGCTACACCTTC.

As DNA, the CDR3 is TGTGCCAGCAGCTTAGATCTTGGGCTAGCGGGGAAAGAGACCCAGTACTTC. This sequence encodes CASSLDLGLAGKETQYF. The chain uses TRBV7-9 and TRBJ2-5; the match to TRBD2 covers 9 bases. In germline, CDR1 is SEHNR, CDR2 FQNEAQ (reference sequence). The CDR3 consists of 17 residues. The V gene end was trimmed by 1 base and the J gene end by 3 bases; junction bases not matched to a gene: 9.